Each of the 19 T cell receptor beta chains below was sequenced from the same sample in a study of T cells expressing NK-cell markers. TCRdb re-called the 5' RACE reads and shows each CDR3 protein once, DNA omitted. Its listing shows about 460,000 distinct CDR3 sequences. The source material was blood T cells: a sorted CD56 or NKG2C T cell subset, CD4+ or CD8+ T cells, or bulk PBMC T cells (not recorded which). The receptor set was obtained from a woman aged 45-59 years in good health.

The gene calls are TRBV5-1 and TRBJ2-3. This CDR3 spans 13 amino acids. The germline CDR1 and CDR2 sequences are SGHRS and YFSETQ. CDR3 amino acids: CASSPIPSDTQYF.

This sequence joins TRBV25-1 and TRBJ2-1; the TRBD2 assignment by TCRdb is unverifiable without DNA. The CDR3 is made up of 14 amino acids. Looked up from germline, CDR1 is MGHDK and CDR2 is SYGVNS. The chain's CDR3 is CASRVREGLGEQFF.

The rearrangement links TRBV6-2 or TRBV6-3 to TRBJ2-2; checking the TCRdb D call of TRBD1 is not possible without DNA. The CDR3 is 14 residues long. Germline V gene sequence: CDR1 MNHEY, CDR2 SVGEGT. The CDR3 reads CASSLTGYTGELFF.

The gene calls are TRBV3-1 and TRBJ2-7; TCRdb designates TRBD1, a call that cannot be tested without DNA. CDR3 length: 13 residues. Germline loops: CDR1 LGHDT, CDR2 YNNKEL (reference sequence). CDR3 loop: CASTSMGGYEQYF.

CDR3: CASSLLVAGGEQYF. This rearrangement joins TRBV7-9 to TRBJ2-7; TCRdb outputs TRBD2, but without DNA this stays unchecked. CDR3 length: 14 amino acids. Germline CDR1 reads SEHNR; CDR2 reads FQNEAQ (reference sequence).

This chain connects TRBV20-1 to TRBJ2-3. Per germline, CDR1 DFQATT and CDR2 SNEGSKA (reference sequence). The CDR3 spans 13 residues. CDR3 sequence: CSARSSWTDTQYF.

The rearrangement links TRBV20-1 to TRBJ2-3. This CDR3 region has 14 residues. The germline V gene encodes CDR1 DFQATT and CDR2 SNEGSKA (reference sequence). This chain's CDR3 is CSARDLAVPDTQYF.

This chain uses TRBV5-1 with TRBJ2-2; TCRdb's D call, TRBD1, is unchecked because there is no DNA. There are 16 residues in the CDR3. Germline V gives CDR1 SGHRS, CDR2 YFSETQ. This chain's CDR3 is CASSPQWAPSTGELFF.

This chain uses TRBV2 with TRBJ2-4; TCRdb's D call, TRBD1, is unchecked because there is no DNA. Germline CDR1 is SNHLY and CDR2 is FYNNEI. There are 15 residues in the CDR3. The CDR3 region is CASRAGLIAKNIQYF.

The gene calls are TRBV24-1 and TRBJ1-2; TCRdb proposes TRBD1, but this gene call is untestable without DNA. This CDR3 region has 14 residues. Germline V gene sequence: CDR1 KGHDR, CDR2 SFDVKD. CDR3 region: CATSDVGQGRGYTF.

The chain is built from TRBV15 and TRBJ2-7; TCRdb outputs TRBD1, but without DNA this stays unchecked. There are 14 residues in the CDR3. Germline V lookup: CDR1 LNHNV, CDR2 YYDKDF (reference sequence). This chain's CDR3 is CATSKSGADYEQYF.

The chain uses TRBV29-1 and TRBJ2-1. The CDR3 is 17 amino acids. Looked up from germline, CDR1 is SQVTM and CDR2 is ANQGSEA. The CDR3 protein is CSVEGSGRGSSYNEQFF.

The CDR3 spells CATRGTGFNQPQHF. The chain combines TRBV24-1 with TRBJ1-5; the D call from TCRdb, TRBD1, cannot be confirmed without DNA. The CDR3 extends over 14 amino acids. Looked up from germline, CDR1 is KGHDR and CDR2 is SFDVKD.

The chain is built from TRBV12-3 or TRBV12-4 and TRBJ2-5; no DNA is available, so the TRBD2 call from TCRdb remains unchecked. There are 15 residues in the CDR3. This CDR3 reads CASRSGTSGRTHQYF.

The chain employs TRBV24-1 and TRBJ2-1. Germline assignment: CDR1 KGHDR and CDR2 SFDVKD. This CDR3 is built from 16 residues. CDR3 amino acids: CATSDLERSSYNEQFF.

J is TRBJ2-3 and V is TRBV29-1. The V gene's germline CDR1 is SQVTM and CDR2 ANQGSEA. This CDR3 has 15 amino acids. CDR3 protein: CSVEDRRRSTDTQYF.

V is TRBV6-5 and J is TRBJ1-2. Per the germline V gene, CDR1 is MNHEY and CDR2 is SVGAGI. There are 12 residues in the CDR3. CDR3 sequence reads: CASSDIDYGYTF.

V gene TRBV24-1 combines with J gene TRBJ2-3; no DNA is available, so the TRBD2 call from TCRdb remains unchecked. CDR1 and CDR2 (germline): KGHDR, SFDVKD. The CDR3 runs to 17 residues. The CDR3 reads CATSDPMGREVQDTQYF.

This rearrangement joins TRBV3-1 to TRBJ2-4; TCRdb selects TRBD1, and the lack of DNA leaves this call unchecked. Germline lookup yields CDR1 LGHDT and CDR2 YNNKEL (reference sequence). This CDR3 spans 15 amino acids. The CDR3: CASSPLTGTKNIQYF.